These 27 T cell receptor beta chains were all obtained from the same sample, sequenced in a study of T cells in Graves' hyperthyroidism and ophthalmopathy. Researchers took RNA transcripts and amplified the TCR beta CDR3 regions from them. The HTBI primer set was used in a first-round RT-PCR of the TCR CDR3. MiXCR was run by TCRdb on the multiplex PCR reads, yielding one entry per CDR3 protein. The sample lists 200,000 to 250,000 distinct CDR3 sequences, around a sixth occurring once. The sequenced sample was blood. The receptors were gathered from a woman in her forties or fifties with Graves' hyperthyroidism.

The gene calls are TRBV12-3 or TRBV12-4 and TRBJ1-1, with D tentatively TRBD1 (5 bases). V was cut by 6 bases and J by 6 bases, with 20 bases left in between. The CDR3 is 15 amino acids. DNA for the CDR3: TGTGCCAGCAGCTCGCCCTCCCAGGGCTGGGCTGAAGCTTTCTTT. It is translated as CASSSPSQGWAEAFF.

This clonotype has at least ten counts. V gene TRBV20-1 combines with J gene TRBJ1-2; 8 bases match TRBD1. This CDR3 contains 15 residues. J was trimmed by 8 bases and V by 0 bases; bases with no gene match: 11. In germline, CDR1 is DFQATT, CDR2 SNEGSKA (reference sequence). In nucleotides, the CDR3 is TGCAGTGCTAGAGATCGCAGGCGGCAGGGGGCGGGCTACACCTTC. Protein sequence: CSARDRRRQGAGYTF.

This clonotype came up a few times. V and J are TRBV5-1 and TRBJ2-1; TRBD2 aligns across 15 bases. Germline V gives CDR1 SGHRS, CDR2 YFSETQ. V lost 4 bases and J lost 0; bases outside the gene matches: 8. The CDR3 length is 19 residues. The CDR3 region has the DNA TGCGCCAGCAGCGGTCCCGGGACTAGCGGGAGGACCTCCTACAATGAGCAGTTCTTC. Protein: CASSGPGTSGRTSYNEQFF. Together with reference TRBV5-1 and TRBJ2-1, the CDR3 gives the full variable domain: KAGVTQTPRYLIKTRGQQVTLSCSPISGHRSVSWYQQTPGQGLQFLFEYFSETQRNKGNFPGRFSGRQFSNSRSEMNVSTLELGDSALYLCASSGPGTSGRTSYNEQFFGPGTRLTVL.

At least ten counts were recorded for this clonotype. The chain carries TRBV7-9 and TRBJ2-1; possible D gene TRBD2, 6 bases. The germline CDR1 and CDR2 sequences are SEHNR and FQNEAQ (reference sequence). The V gene lost 1 base and the J gene lost 4 bases, with 20 bases spanning the gap. The CDR3 runs 18 residues. CDR3 region: CASSLVWEVPGSYNEQFF. The CDR3 DNA follows: TGTGCCAGCAGCTTAGTTTGGGAGGTCCCCGGATCTTACAATGAGCAGTTCTTC.

This clonotype appeared many times. V is TRBV10-1 and J is TRBJ2-1; 10 bases agree with TRBD1. After removal of 3 bases from V and 5 bases from J, the junction contained 7 bases not matched to a gene. CDR1 is WNHNN, CDR2 SYGVQD, per germline (reference sequence). There are 16 residues in the CDR3. The CDR3 bases are TGCGCCAGCAGTGAAAGGGGGACAGGGGAAGACAATGAGCAGTTCTTC. It codes for CASSERGTGEDNEQFF.

The chain uses TRBV5-1 and TRBJ1-1; weak D call: TRBD1 (5 bases). This CDR3 has 13 amino acids. Germline-derived CDR1 and CDR2 are SGHRS and YFSETQ. V gave up 0 bases and J gave up 7 bases, with 10 bases separating them. The CDR3 sequence is CASSLAGINEAFF. The DNA of the CDR3 is TGCGCCAGCAGCTTGGCAGGGATAAATGAAGCTTTCTTT.

There are many counts of this clonotype. This chain joins TRBV28 and TRBJ1-4; 9 nucleotides agree with TRBD1. Losses at the gene ends were 6 bases for V and 7 bases for J; bases not matched to a gene: 9. Germline CDR1 MDHEN, CDR2 SYDVKM. CDR3 length: 15 residues. The DNA of the CDR3 is TGTGCCAGCAGCCGAATCGGGACAGGGAGTGAAAAACTGTTTTTT. Translation: CASSRIGTGSEKLFF.

This clonotype was seen a handful of times. The chain couples TRBV6-4 to TRBJ1-2; D is unresolved. The CDR3 is 13 amino acids. Trimming pared 2 bases from V and 1 base from J, leaving 5 bases between. Per the germline V gene, CDR1 is MRHNA and CDR2 is SNTAGT. CDR3 nucleotides: TGTGCCAGCAGTGACGGGTATAACTATGGCTACACCTTC. This sequence encodes CASSDGYNYGYTF.

This chain uses TRBV18 with TRBJ1-1; D is undetermined. This CDR3 comprises 14 residues. V shed 0 bases and J shed 0 bases, with 5 bases lying between them. From germline, CDR1 is KGHSH and CDR2 LQKENI. The CDR3 loop reads CASSPPVMNTEAFF. DNA for the CDR3: TGTGCCAGCTCACCACCAGTCATGAACACTGAAGCTTTCTTT.

This clonotype was found many times. The CDR3 DNA is TGTGCCACCTCCGGGAGCAACTATGGCTACACCTTC. It yields the protein CATSGSNYGYTF. This chain connects TRBV24-1 to TRBJ1-2, with unresolved D. The CDR3 is 12 amino acids. Trimming took 9 bases from V and 2 from J, leaving 9 bases between them. Germline loops: CDR1 KGHDR, CDR2 SFDVKD.

Many counts were recorded for this clonotype. The J gene is TRBJ2-7, the V gene TRBV20-1, with TRBD1 matching 7 bases. Germline V lookup: CDR1 DFQATT, CDR2 SNEGSKA (reference sequence). This CDR3 is built from 14 residues. Losses at the gene ends were 4 bases for V and 5 bases for J; bases not matched to a gene: 11. This CDR3 is CSATETGASHEQYF. In DNA, the CDR3 is TGCAGTGCTACGGAAACAGGGGCGAGCCACGAGCAGTACTTC.

This clonotype was counted at least ten times. This sequence joins TRBV2 and TRBJ1-1, with D unresolved. Per the germline V gene, CDR1 is SNHLY and CDR2 is FYNNEI. V lost 5 bases and J lost 1, with 5 bases in between. This CDR3 is built from 12 residues. The CDR3 here is CASSHKNTEAFF. The CDR3 nucleotides are TGTGCCAGCAGTCACAAGAACACTGAAGCTTTCTTT.

The CDR3: CASSPTPGGQGNIQYF. CDR3 coding DNA: TGTGCCAGCAGCCCAACCCCTGGGGGCCAGGGAAACATTCAGTACTTC. The chain is built from TRBV7-9 and TRBJ2-4; tentatively, D is TRBD1 (6 bases). Germline CDR1 reads SEHNR; CDR2 reads FQNEAQ (reference sequence). CDR3 length: 16 residues. Trimming left V 5 bases short and J 6 bases short, with 20 bases between. The full variable domain, in which reference TRBV7-9 and TRBJ2-4 provide the parts outside the CDR3, is DTGVSQNPRHKITKRGQNVTFRCDPISEHNRLYWYRQTLGQGPEFLTYFQNEAQLEKSRLLSDRFSAERPKGSFSTLEIQRTEQGDSAMYLCASSPTPGGQGNIQYFGAGTRLSVL.

The chain uses TRBV24-1 and TRBJ2-5, with 8 bases fitting TRBD2. J was trimmed by 5 bases and V by 4 bases; bases with no gene match: 5. The CDR3 loop spans 14 amino acids. The germline V gene has CDR1 KGHDR and CDR2 SFDVKD. The CDR3 loop is CATSDGGAGETQYF. CDR3 coding DNA: TGTGCCACCAGTGACGGGGGGGCTGGGGAGACCCAGTACTTC.

This clonotype was detected only a few times. The CDR3 end shows no conserved phenylalanine or tryptophan, and so a read error is likely. V and J are TRBV5-1 and TRBJ2-3; TRBD2 might be the D (5 bases). Trimming removed 4 bases from V and 6 bases from J, with 15 bases in between. The length of the CDR3 is 14 residues. Germline-derived CDR1 and CDR2 are SGHRS and YFSETQ. This CDR3 is CASSPRASDDTQYL. The CDR3 coding sequence is TGCGCCAGCAGCCCGAGGGCAAGCGACGATACGCAGTATCTT.

Regarding this clonotype: One base away lies a much larger clone, so this may be a sequencing read error. V usage is TRBV2 and J usage is TRBJ2-7; D gene uncertain. The CDR3 is 15 amino acids. Germline CDR1 SNHLY, CDR2 FYNNEI. The chain's CDR3 is CASSYSISTGHERYF. The CDR3 coding sequence is TGTGCCAGCAGTTACTCGATTAGCACCGGTCACGAGCGGTACTTC.

In its sample, this clonotype was seen once. The V and J genes are TRBV19 and TRBJ2-1; 13 bases fit TRBD2. J was trimmed by 10 bases and V by 5 bases; bases with no gene match: 11. The length of the CDR3 is 16 residues. Germline-derived CDR1 and CDR2 are LNHDA and SQIVND (reference sequence). This chain's CDR3 is CASSPGLAGVLTEQFF. The CDR3 nucleotides read TGTGCCAGTAGTCCTGGACTAGCGGGAGTTCTGACCGAGCAGTTCTTC.

Concerning this clonotype itself: A junction boundary mismatches the germline segment, possibly from a read error. The rearrangement links TRBV6-1 to TRBJ2-1; 10 nucleotides match TRBD2. The length of the CDR3 is 14 residues. CDR1 MNHNS and CDR2 SASEGT come from the germline V gene. CDR3 protein: CASREAGGPNEQFF. CDR3 DNA: TGTGCCAGCAGGGAAGCGGGAGGGCCCAATGAGCAGTTCTTC.

This clonotype appeared many times. This chain connects TRBV5-4 to TRBJ2-7; 8 bases fit TRBD1. The CDR3 runs to 16 residues. Trimming cost V 0 bases and J 0 bases; bases outside gene matches: 5. Germline V lookup: CDR1 SGHNT, CDR2 YYREEE (reference sequence). This CDR3 is CASSLGTGIFSYEQYF. CDR3 bases: TGTGCCAGCAGCTTGGGGACAGGGATCTTCTCCTACGAGCAGTACTTC.

Only a few counts were recorded for this clonotype. The chain combines TRBV20-1 with TRBJ2-5; 12 bases align to TRBD2. The CDR3 covers 14 residues. The V gene end was trimmed by 3 bases and the J gene end by 5 bases; junction bases not matched to a gene: 4. Per germline, CDR1 DFQATT and CDR2 SNEGSKA (reference sequence). The CDR3 nucleotides read TGCAGTGCTAGGGGACTAGCGGGTTGGGAGACCCAGTACTTC. It is translated as CSARGLAGWETQYF.

This clonotype was found a few times. The chain links TRBV19 to TRBJ1-1; possible D gene TRBD1, 6 bases. Trimming cost V 6 bases and J 1 base, with 15 bases left between them. The CDR3 spans 15 residues. Germline lookup yields CDR1 LNHDA and CDR2 SQIVND (reference sequence). This CDR3 is CASSPGGHTNTEAFF. The CDR3 DNA follows: TGTGCCAGTAGCCCTGGGGGGCATACGAACACTGAAGCTTTCTTT.

This clonotype was counted between two and nine times. The chain links TRBV29-1 to TRBJ2-4, with TRBD1 matching over 7 bases. CDR3 length: 14 amino acids. The germline V gene has CDR1 SQVTM and CDR2 ANQGSEA. The V segment lost 6 bases and the J segment 6 bases; nucleotides outside the gene matches: 11. The DNA for the CDR3 is TGCAGCGTCCTGGACATTACAGGGGTAAACATTCAGTACTTC. The encoded protein is CSVLDITGVNIQYF.

Remarks on this clonotype: An end of the junction does not agree with germline; a read error may underlie this. This rearrangement joins TRBV7-9 to TRBJ2-1; TRBD2 matches at 8 bases. The CDR3 contains 17 residues. The V gene's germline CDR1 is SEHNR and CDR2 FQNEAQ (reference sequence). DNA of the CDR3: TGTGCTAGCAGCTCCCCAGCGGGGGCTACCCCATACAATGAGCAGTTCTTC. It specifies CASSSPAGATPYNEQFF.

J is TRBJ1-1 and V is TRBV3-1; TRBD1 might be the D (5 bases). The CDR3 is 13 amino acids. Germline CDR1 reads LGHDT; CDR2 reads YNNKEL (reference sequence). V gave up 1 base and J gave up 4 bases, with 7 bases separating them. CDR3 in DNA: TGTGCCAGCAGCCAAGGGGACGTCACTGAAGCTTTCTTT. Its protein product is CASSQGDVTEAFF.

This clonotype has at least ten counts. V gene TRBV27 combines with J gene TRBJ2-3; no firm D call. V lost 5 bases, J lost 5 bases, and 11 bases lay in between. Germline V gene data show CDR1 as MNHEY and CDR2 as SMNVEV (reference sequence). The CDR3 loop spans 13 amino acids. The CDR3 loop reads CASSEITLDTQYF. The CDR3 DNA reads TGTGCCAGCAGTGAGATAACATTAGATACGCAGTATTTT.

This clonotype appeared once. The chain carries TRBV7-3 and TRBJ1-2; unclear D gene. CDR1 and CDR2 from the germline V gene are SGHTA and FQGTGA. Trimming pared 5 bases from V and 0 bases from J, leaving 13 bases between. This CDR3 has 15 residues. CDR3 DNA: TGTGCCAGCAGCGTTGGCGCCGGAGCTAACTATGGCTACACCTTC. It yields the protein CASSVGAGANYGYTF.

This clonotype was found many times. The chain employs TRBV7-9 and TRBJ2-7; 9 positions agree with TRBD1. The CDR3 consists of 13 residues. The V segment lost 3 bases and the J segment 4 bases; nucleotides outside the gene matches: 1. The germline CDR1 and CDR2 sequences are SEHNR and FQNEAQ (reference sequence). The CDR3 reads CASSFDRGYEQYF. CDR3 coding DNA: TGTGCCAGCAGCTTTGACAGGGGGTACGAGCAGTACTTC.